These T cell receptor beta chains were read from a single sample in a study of human thymus T cells. The repertoire was sequenced with immunoSEQ multiplex PCR; TCRdb's copy has only in-frame clones and lacks some. Of about 78,000 clones in the sample, approximately 96% were seen once. Source material: thymus tissue. These receptor sequences come from a boy in the first two years of life with a congenital heart defect but otherwise immunologically healthy. The CDR3 runs from the conserved cysteine through the conserved F or W. The order of the fields is V gene, clone size, CDR3 protein. Some rows have no size entry. The others give once, few or many, or a class for an expanded clone.

V: TRBV27; size: NA; CDR3: CASSREGLVRKNTEAFF
V: TRBV10-2; size: NA; CDR3: CASGLTGTGMNTEAFF
V: TRBV6-1; size: NA; CDR3: CASSEARGQGADAADYEQYF
V: TRBV14; size: NA; CDR3: CASSRLTGTGETEAFF
V: TRBV7-2; size: NA; CDR3: CASRAAGGTQYF
V: TRBV7-9; size: few; CDR3: CASSAGGPYGQYF
V: TRBV19; size: NA; CDR3: CASSPQGPVYGYTF
V: TRBV7-8; size: once; CDR3: CASSFSRSGNTIYF
V: TRBV7-6; size: NA; CDR3: CASSSRRPGEELAKNIQYF
V: TRBV5-8; size: NA; CDR3: CASIGGSSTDTQYF
V: TRBV13; size: NA; CDR3: CASSIRDRGRSGANVLTF
V: TRBV7-2; size: NA; CDR3: CASSLAASYEQYF
V: TRBV11-3; size: NA; CDR3: CASSSNVGSVDSPLHF
V: TRBV10-1; size: NA; CDR3: CASSAQQGARDTEAFF
V: TRBV9; size: NA; CDR3: CASSLNQSQDRGGMYAGELFF
V: TRBV28; size: NA; CDR3: CASSHSGFKWLGYNEQFF
V: TRBV6-6; size: NA; CDR3: CASRHPRQGYEQYF
V: TRBV5-1; size: NA; CDR3: CASSWGENGNTIYF
V: TRBV27; size: NA; CDR3: CASSSRFSGIAGNEQFF
V: TRBV2; size: NA; CDR3: CARGEDSRRTEAFF
V: TRBV5-6; size: once; CDR3: CASSHGRARKQPQHF
V: TRBV19; size: once; CDR3: CASKPNRESSYNSPLHF
V: TRBV6-5; size: NA; CDR3: CASSKDRHNQPQHF
V: TRBV5-5; size: NA; CDR3: CASSSFRTSGEETQYF
V: TRBV18; size: once; CDR3: CASSPVNSRSRSEAFF
V: TRBV2; size: NA; CDR3: CASNWDRVGNTIYF